This record covers a single TCR beta chain. Its target is unknown. The authors reverse transcribed all of the isolated RNA, so sequencing captured expressed TCRB transcripts. Measured with immunoSEQ multiplex PCR; TCRdb has only the in-frame clones, and not every one. In the table there are roughly 100,000 clones, approximately 30% of which are singletons. The entry originates in a study of beta chain features in type 1 diabetes. Between the trimmed V and J ends, which lost 2 bases and 3 bases, there was a span of 11 bases. Germline V lookup: CDR1 MNHNY, CDR2 SVGAGI (reference sequence). The CDR3 runs 14 residues. Regarding the study as a whole: Shortening that was moderate but significant affected the TCRB CDR3s of Type 1 diabetes patients in all four CD4+ subsets. Although PCR might favor shorter templates, it would do so equally in patients and controls.

The TCR sequence derives from a woman younger than 35 with type 1 diabetes. The chain links TRBV6-6 to TRBJ2-7, with unresolved D. What was sequenced was central memory CD4+ T cells from blood. CDR3 region: CASSYKQADYEQYF. The CDR3 DNA sequence: TGTGCCAGCAGTTACAAGCAGGCAGACTACGAGCAGTACTTC.